These 24 T cell receptor beta chains were sequenced from one sample in a study of T-cell reconstitution after alpha-beta-depleted transplantation in children. Unique molecular identifiers were used to barcode this TCRbeta library. MiXCR, applied by TCRdb to the PCR reads, yields one record per CDR3 protein. Here the sample spans 150,000 to 250,000 distinct CDR3 sequences, about 14% being singletons. The specimen was PBMCs from the stem cell graft donor, collected from the stem cell graft. Receptors originate from a human donor who donated a stem cell graft to a child with acute lymphoblastic leukemia.

This clonotype was observed at least ten times. This chain joins TRBV12-3 or TRBV12-4 and TRBJ1-1, with 10 positions matching TRBD1. V lost 6 bases and J lost 11; bases outside the gene matches: 9. This CDR3 has 13 amino acids. This CDR3 reads CASRVRDRGWAFF. The CDR3 DNA is TGTGCCAGCAGGGTCCGGGACAGGGGTTGGGCTTTCTTT.

The chain has TRBV6-2 or TRBV6-3 and TRBJ2-1; 8 positions agree with TRBD2. Germline trimming cut 5 bases from V and 9 bases from J; bases unmatched to any gene: 9. CDR3 size: 14 residues. Germline assignment: CDR1 MNHEY and CDR2 SVGEGT. CDR3 protein: CASSRLANGGEQFF. DNA of the CDR3: TGTGCCAGCAGTCGACTAGCGAATGGTGGTGAGCAGTTCTTC.

This clonotype was picked up many times. V gene TRBV7-6 combines with J gene TRBJ1-4; D may be TRBD1 (5 bases). CDR3 length equals 15 residues. Germline V gene data show CDR1 as SGHVS and CDR2 as FNYEAQ. V was clipped by 0 bases and J by 5 bases, with 10 bases between them. CDR3 coding DNA: TGTGCCAGCAGCTTAGCGCGGGGGATAAATGAAAAACTGTTTTTT. Translation: CASSLARGINEKLFF.

Concerning this clonotype: It may be a read error: a sequence one base away is much more abundant. The CDR3: CTARVAGTSDTDTQYF. For the CDR3, the DNA is TGCACTGCTAGAGTCGCCGGGACTAGCGACACAGATACGCAGTATTTT. The genes are TRBV20-1 and TRBJ2-3; TRBD2 agrees at 10 bases. Germline loops: CDR1 DFQATT, CDR2 SNEGSKA (reference sequence). CDR3 size: 16 residues.

This clonotype was picked up many times. This chain connects TRBV11-2 to TRBJ2-7; no clear D. V was clipped by 2 bases and J by 7 bases, with 6 bases between them. The germline CDR1 and CDR2 sequences are SGHAT and FQNNGV. The CDR3 extends over 11 amino acids. CDR3 DNA: TGTGCCAGCAGCTTATTGAGGGAGCAGTACTTC. Encoded protein: CASSLLREQYF.

This clonotype was detected many times. The CDR3 reads CSALDRVSSYEQYF. CDR3 DNA sequence: TGCAGTGCCCTAGACAGGGTATCGTCCTACGAGCAGTACTTC. The rearrangement uses TRBV20-1 and TRBJ2-7; 7 bases match TRBD1. V dropped 6 bases and J dropped 1; count of bases not matched to a gene: 9. CDR1 DFQATT and CDR2 SNEGSKA come from the germline V gene (reference sequence). The CDR3 length is 14 residues.

This clonotype was recorded many times. This chain joins TRBV20-1 and TRBJ2-7; a possible D gene is TRBD2 (5 bases). Trimming pared 5 bases from V and 0 bases from J, leaving 17 bases between. The CDR3 length is 15 residues. Germline assignment: CDR1 DFQATT and CDR2 SNEGSKA (reference sequence). For the CDR3, the DNA is TGCAGTGCTCAAACCGGCGGGCTACCCTCCTACGAGCAGTACTTC. The encoded protein is CSAQTGGLPSYEQYF.

The rearrangement links TRBV12-3 or TRBV12-4 to TRBJ2-1; 10 nucleotides line up with TRBD2. Trimming cost V 7 bases and J 7 bases; bases outside gene matches: 10. CDR3 size: 15 residues. The CDR3 nucleotides are TGTGCCAGCACCCGGGGAACTAGCGGGAAAAATGAGCAGTTCTTC. Translation: CASTRGTSGKNEQFF.

The chain employs TRBV19 and TRBJ2-3; D may correspond to TRBD1 or TRBD2 (5 bases each). The CDR3 consists of 14 residues. Trimming removed 4 bases at V and 4 bases at J, with 12 bases between. Per the germline V gene, CDR1 is LNHDA and CDR2 is SQIVND (reference sequence). The DNA for the CDR3 is TGTGCCAGTAGTACACCGGGGCTGGCAGATACGCAGTATTTT. Amino acid sequence: CASSTPGLADTQYF.

The chain has TRBV19 and TRBJ1-1, with D perhaps matching TRBD1 (6 bases). V was clipped by 6 bases and J by 2 bases, with 19 bases between them. Germline V CDR1 and CDR2: LNHDA, SQIVND (reference sequence). The CDR3 contains 16 residues. The CDR3: CASRLKPGQANTEAFF. The CDR3 nucleotides read TGTGCCAGTAGACTGAAACCGGGACAAGCAAACACTGAAGCTTTCTTT.

This clonotype occurred many times. This chain links TRBV5-1 with TRBJ1-1; tentative D call: TRBD1 (5 bases). This CDR3 has 14 residues. The ends were cut back, 4 bases at V and 2 bases at J, with 12 bases in the middle. In germline, CDR1 is SGHRS, CDR2 YFSETQ. The CDR3 DNA follows: TGCGCCAGCAGCATTGGGGGACCAAACACTGAAGCTTTCTTT. Translating it yields CASSIGGPNTEAFF.

This clonotype was counted a few times. The chain links TRBV7-9 to TRBJ1-5; weak D call: TRBD1 (6 bases). Germline CDR1 and CDR2: SEHNR and FQNEAQ (reference sequence). Trimming shortened V by 1 base and J by 4 bases, and 11 bases separated the two germline ends. This CDR3 is built from 15 residues. DNA for the CDR3: TGTGCCAGCAGCTTAGGTGGGGGGCCAAATCAGCCCCAGCATTTT. Amino acids: CASSLGGGPNQPQHF.

The sample holds many counts of this clonotype. This chain joins TRBV20-1 and TRBJ2-7; 8 positions agree with TRBD1. Germline trimming cut 3 bases from V and 3 bases from J; bases unmatched to any gene: 7. Germline-derived CDR1 and CDR2 are DFQATT and SNEGSKA (reference sequence). The CDR3 totals 14 residues. CDR3 amino acids: CSASPRQGIYEQYF. CDR3 in DNA: TGCAGTGCTAGTCCGCGACAGGGGATCTACGAGCAGTACTTC.

This clonotype was counted at least ten times. V and J are TRBV5-1 and TRBJ2-7; D is possibly TRBD1 or TRBD2 (5 bases each). CDR3 length: 17 amino acids. V lost 4 bases and J 0 bases, leaving 20 bases between the germline ends. CDR1 and CDR2 (germline): SGHRS, YFSETQ. This chain's CDR3 is CASSPRAGAGASYEQYF. The CDR3 region has the DNA TGCGCCAGCAGCCCCCGGGCCGGGGCTGGAGCCTCCTACGAGCAGTACTTC.

This clonotype was counted at least ten times. V is TRBV27 and J is TRBJ2-1; D gene unclear. Germline CDR1 reads MNHEY; CDR2 reads SMNVEV (reference sequence). This CDR3 has 15 amino acids. The V and J ends lost 2 bases and 0 bases respectively, with 8 bases between them. The CDR3 sequence is CASSLDWASYNEQFF. CDR3 nucleotide sequence: TGTGCCAGCAGTTTAGACTGGGCCTCCTACAATGAGCAGTTCTTC.

This chain links TRBV11-2 with TRBJ2-7, with D uncertain. Germline V lookup: CDR1 SGHAT, CDR2 FQNNGV. The V end was cut by 5 bases, the J end by 2 bases, with 13 bases between. The CDR3 spans 14 residues. Written as DNA, the CDR3 is TGTGCCAGCAGCCCAACCATTGGGGCCTACGAGCAGTACTTC. The encoded protein is CASSPTIGAYEQYF.

This clonotype was seen only a few times. The chain recombines TRBV5-5 with TRBJ2-3; 7 positions agree with TRBD2. J gave up 1 base and V 0 bases, and 8 bases lay outside the gene matches. The CDR3 is 17 amino acids. Germline CDR1 reads SGHKS; CDR2 reads YYEKEE (reference sequence). The CDR3 coding sequence is TGTGCCAGCAGCTTGGCCTTTCAAGGGAGGGGCACAGATACGCAGTATTTT. The encoded protein is CASSLAFQGRGTDTQYF.

V is TRBV7-6 and J is TRBJ2-2; D is uncertain. CDR1 and CDR2 (germline): SGHVS, FNYEAQ. The V and J ends lost 9 bases and 1 base respectively, with 9 bases between them. This CDR3 contains 13 residues. The DNA of the CDR3 is TGTGCCAGTTCTAGGGAGAACACCGGGGAGCTGTTTTTT. Its translation: CASSRENTGELFF.

This clonotype appeared many times. The chain has TRBV5-1 and TRBJ1-1; D may be TRBD1 (5 bases). The V gene's germline CDR1 is SGHRS and CDR2 YFSETQ. This CDR3 spans 15 amino acids. Trimming stripped 0 bases from V and 0 bases from J, with 9 bases between. For the CDR3, the DNA is TGCGCCAGCAGCTTGGTGGGGGACCTGAACACTGAAGCTTTCTTT. Amino acid sequence: CASSLVGDLNTEAFF.

This clonotype was counted at least ten times. The chain is built from TRBV7-9 and TRBJ2-1; D is unclear. V lost 5 bases, J lost 7 bases, and 18 bases lay in between. Germline V gene data show CDR1 as SEHNR and CDR2 as FQNEAQ (reference sequence). The CDR3 consists of 15 residues. CDR3 coding DNA: TGTGCCAGCAGCGCCGGCTCTACCATTTTAAATGAGCAGTTCTTC. Its protein is CASSAGSTILNEQFF.

This clonotype was seen many times. The chain employs TRBV5-6 and TRBJ1-5; 7 positions agree with TRBD1. Germline assignment: CDR1 SGHDT and CDR2 YYEEEE. V gave up 4 bases and J gave up 8 bases; unmatched junction bases: 12. This CDR3 spans 15 amino acids. The CDR3 is CASSAFDRVVEPQHF. CDR3 DNA: TGTGCCAGCAGCGCATTCGACAGGGTAGTGGAGCCCCAGCATTTT.

Ten or more counts support this clonotype. V is TRBV29-1 and J is TRBJ2-2; 7 positions match TRBD1. The CDR3 is made up of 16 amino acids. V dropped 5 bases and J dropped 3; count of bases not matched to a gene: 12. Germline V gene sequence: CDR1 SQVTM, CDR2 ANQGSEA. CDR3 in amino acids: CSVTNSRGLDTGELFF. Here the CDR3 DNA reads TGCAGCGTTACGAATTCGAGGGGGCTCGACACCGGGGAGCTGTTTTTT.

This clonotype is medium-sized within its sample. The chain links TRBV29-1 to TRBJ2-7; the match to TRBD2 covers 7 bases. Germline CDR1 is SQVTM and CDR2 is ANQGSEA. V trimming: 8 bases; J trimming: 5 bases; junction bases outside the gene matches: 15. The CDR3 is 14 residues long. The CDR3 loop is CSILPGGPQDEQYF. In DNA form, the CDR3 reads TGCAGCATTCTCCCGGGAGGTCCTCAGGACGAGCAGTACTTC.

This clonotype was found many times. The CDR3 bases are TGTGCCAGCAGCACAGAGCATGAGCAGTTCTTC. Protein product: CASSTEHEQFF. The chain has TRBV6-5 and TRBJ2-1, with no clear D. The CDR3 consists of 11 residues. Looked up from germline, CDR1 is MNHEY and CDR2 is SVGAGI. V was shortened by 6 bases and J by 8 bases, with 8 bases between the two germline ends.